The sample holds many counts of the clone carrying this TCR beta chain. These data are taken from a study of spatial heterogeneity in lung cancer. The wider study: Each time, sequencing found more beta-chain sequences than alpha-chain sequences.

Time point reported: sample taken at primary tumor resection. Without sorting, whole RNA was sequenced from tumor, nontumor lung or frozen PBMC. The cohort: over 65 early-stage, untreated non-small cell lung cancer patients. CDR1 is SEHNR and CDR2 is FQNEAQ in the germline V gene (reference sequence). CDR3 length: 17 residues. V was cut by 1 base and J by 2 bases, with 15 bases left in between. Every TCR cDNA molecule bore a unique molecular identifier. TCRdb fed the 5' RACE reads into MiXCR, producing one record per CDR3 protein. The sample records tens of thousands of distinct CDR3 sequences, roughly 5% being singletons.

The sequences come from PBMCs, collected at surgery. The chain links TRBV7-9 to TRBJ1-5, with D possibly being TRBD1 (5 bases). The receptor's source is a female donor with early-stage non-small cell lung cancer. In DNA, the CDR3 is TGTGCCAGCAGCTTAGGGGGAGGGACGAGAGGCAATCAGCCCCAGCATTTT. It yields the protein CASSLGGGTRGNQPQHF. The full variable domain, with the rest looked up from reference TRBV7-9 and TRBJ1-5, is DTGVSQNPRHKITKRGQNVTFRCDPISEHNRLYWYRQTLGQGPEFLTYFQNEAQLEKSRLLSDRFSAERPKGSFSTLEIQRTEQGDSAMYLCASSLGGGTRGNQPQHFGDGTRLSIL.